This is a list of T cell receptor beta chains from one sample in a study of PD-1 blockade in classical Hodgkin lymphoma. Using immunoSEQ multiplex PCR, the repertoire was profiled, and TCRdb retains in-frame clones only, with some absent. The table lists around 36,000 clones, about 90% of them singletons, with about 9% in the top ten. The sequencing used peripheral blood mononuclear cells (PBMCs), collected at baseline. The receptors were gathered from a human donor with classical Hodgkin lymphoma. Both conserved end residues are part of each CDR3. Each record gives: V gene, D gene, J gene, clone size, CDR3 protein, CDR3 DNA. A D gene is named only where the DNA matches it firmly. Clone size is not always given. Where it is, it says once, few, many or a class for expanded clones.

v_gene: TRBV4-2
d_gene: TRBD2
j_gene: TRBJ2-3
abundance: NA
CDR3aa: CASSQESAGGPGTDTQYF
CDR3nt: TGTGCCAGCAGCCAAGAGTCGGCGGGAGGGCCCGGCACAGATACGCAGTATTTT

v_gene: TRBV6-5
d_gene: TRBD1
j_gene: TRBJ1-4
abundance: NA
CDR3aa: CASRFPGGAGEKLFF
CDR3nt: TGTGCCAGCAGGTTTCCAGGGGGCGCCGGTGAAAAACTGTTTTTT

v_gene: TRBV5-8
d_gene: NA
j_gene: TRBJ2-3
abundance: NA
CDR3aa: CASSLETGLTDTQYF
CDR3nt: TGTGCCAGCAGCTTGGAAACAGGGCTCACAGATACGCAGTATTTT

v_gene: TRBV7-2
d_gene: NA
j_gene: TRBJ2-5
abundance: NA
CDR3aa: CASSPPKETQYF
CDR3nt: TGTGCCAGCAGCCCGCCGAAGGAGACCCAGTACTTC

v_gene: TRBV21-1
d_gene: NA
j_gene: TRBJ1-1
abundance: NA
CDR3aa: CASSQTVLQTEAFF
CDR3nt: TGTGCCAGCAGCCAGACAGTACTGCAGACTGAAGCTTTCTTT

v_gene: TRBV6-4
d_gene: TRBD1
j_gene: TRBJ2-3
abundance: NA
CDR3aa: CASSSTGTGSTDTQYF
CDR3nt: TGTGCCAGCTCTTCGACCGGGACAGGGAGCACAGATACGCAGTATTTT

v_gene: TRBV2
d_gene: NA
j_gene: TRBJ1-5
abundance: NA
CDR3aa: CASKGIFNQPQHF
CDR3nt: TGTGCCAGCAAAGGGATTTTCAATCAGCCCCAGCATTTT

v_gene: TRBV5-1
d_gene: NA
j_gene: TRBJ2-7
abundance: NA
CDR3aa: CASSLGAVSYEQYF
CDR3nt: TGCGCCAGCAGCTTGGGCGCGGTCTCCTACGAGCAGTACTTC

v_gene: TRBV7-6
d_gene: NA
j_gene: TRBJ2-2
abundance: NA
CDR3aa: CASSRNRVENTGELFF
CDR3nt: TGTGCCAGCAGTCGAAACCGAGTCGAGAACACCGGGGAGCTGTTTTTT

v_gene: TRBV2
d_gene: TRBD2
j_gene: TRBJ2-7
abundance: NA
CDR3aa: CASRKTSGGDEQYF
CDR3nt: TGTGCCAGCAGAAAGACTAGCGGGGGGGACGAGCAGTACTTC

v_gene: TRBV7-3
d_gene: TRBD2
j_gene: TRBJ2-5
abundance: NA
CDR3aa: CASSLTGRAPGETQYF
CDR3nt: TGTGCCAGCAGCTTAACCGGGAGGGCCCCGGGGGAGACCCAGTACTTC

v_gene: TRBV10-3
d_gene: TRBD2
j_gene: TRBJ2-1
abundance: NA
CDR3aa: CAISEWTSGNYNEQFF
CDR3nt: TGTGCCATCAGTGAGTGGACTAGCGGGAACTACAATGAGCAGTTCTTC

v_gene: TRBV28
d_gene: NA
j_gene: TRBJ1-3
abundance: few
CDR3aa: CASSPQGVPEGNTIYF
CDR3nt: TGTGCCAGCAGCCCCCAAGGAGTCCCGGAGGGAAACACCATATATTTT

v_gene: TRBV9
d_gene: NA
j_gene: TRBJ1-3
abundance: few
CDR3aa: CASSPGNTIYF
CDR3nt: TGTGCCAGCAGCCCTGGAAACACCATATATTTT

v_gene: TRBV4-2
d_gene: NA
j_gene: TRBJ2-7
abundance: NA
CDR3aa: CASSQDPGYSSYEQYF
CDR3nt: TGTGCCAGCAGCCAAGATCCTGGGTACAGCTCCTACGAGCAGTACTTC

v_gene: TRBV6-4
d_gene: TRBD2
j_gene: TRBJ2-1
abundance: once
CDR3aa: CASTRLAGTGEQFF
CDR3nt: TGTGCCAGCACCAGACTAGCGGGTACGGGGGAGCAGTTCTTC

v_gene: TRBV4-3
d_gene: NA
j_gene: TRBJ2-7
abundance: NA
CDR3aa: CASSQVETQYEQYF
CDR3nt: TGCGCCAGCAGCCAAGTTGAAACACAGTACGAGCAGTACTTC

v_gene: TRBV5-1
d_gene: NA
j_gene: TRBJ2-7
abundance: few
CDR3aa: CASSLGGTGPYEQYF
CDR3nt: TGCGCCAGCAGCTTGGGTGGGACCGGCCCCTACGAGCAGTACTTC

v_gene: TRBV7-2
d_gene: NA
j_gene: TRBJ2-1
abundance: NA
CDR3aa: CASSLDQRAEQFF
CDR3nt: TGTGCCAGCAGCTTAGACCAGCGGGCGGAGCAGTTCTTC

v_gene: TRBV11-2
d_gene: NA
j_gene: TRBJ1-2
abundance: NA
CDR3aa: CASSPPGWQNYGYTF
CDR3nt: TGTGCCAGCAGCCCCCCCGGCTGGCAGAACTATGGCTACACCTTC

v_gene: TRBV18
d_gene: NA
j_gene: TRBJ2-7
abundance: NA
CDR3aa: CASSPSQGPYEQYF
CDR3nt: TGTGCCAGCTCACCCTCCCAGGGACCCTACGAGCAGTACTTC

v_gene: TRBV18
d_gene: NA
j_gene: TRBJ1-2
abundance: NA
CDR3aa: CASSPQNRAVYGYTF
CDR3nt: TGTGCCAGCTCACCACAAAACAGGGCCGTCTATGGCTACACCTTC

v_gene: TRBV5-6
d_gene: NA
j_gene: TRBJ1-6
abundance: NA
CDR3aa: CASSFTTVRGVYNSPLHF
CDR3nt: TGTGCCAGCAGCTTTACGACAGTCAGGGGAGTATATAATTCACCCCTCCACTTT

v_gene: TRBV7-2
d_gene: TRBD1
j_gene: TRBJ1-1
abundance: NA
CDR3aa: CASSSTGVSEAFF
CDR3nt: TGTGCCAGCAGCTCTACAGGGGTGTCTGAAGCTTTCTTT

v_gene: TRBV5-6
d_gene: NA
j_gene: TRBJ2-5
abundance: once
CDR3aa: CASSWGRYQETQYF
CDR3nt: TGTGCCAGCAGCTGGGGCAGGTACCAAGAGACCCAGTACTTC

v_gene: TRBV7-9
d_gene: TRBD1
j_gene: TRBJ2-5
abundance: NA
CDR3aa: CASSLFGQGLWRETQYF
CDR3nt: TGTGCCAGCAGCTTATTTGGACAGGGGCTTTGGAGAGAGACCCAGTACTTC

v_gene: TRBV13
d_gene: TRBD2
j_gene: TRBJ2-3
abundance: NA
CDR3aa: CASSPLAGGRTDTQYF
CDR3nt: TGTGCCAGCAGCCCCCTAGCGGGGGGGCGCACAGATACGCAGTATTTT

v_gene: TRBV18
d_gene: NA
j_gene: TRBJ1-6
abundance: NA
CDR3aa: CASSPRTGDSPLHF
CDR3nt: TGTGCCAGCTCACCAAGGACGGGGGATTCACCCCTCCACTTT

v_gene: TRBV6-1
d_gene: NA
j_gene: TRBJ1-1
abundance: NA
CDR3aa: CASSEGGGWKSEAFF
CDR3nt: TGTGCCAGCAGTGAAGGTGGGGGATGGAAATCTGAAGCTTTCTTT

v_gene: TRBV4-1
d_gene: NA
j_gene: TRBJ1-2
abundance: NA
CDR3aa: CASSQHSHSPLYGYTF
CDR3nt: TGCGCCAGCAGCCAACACAGCCATAGCCCACTCTATGGCTACACCTTC

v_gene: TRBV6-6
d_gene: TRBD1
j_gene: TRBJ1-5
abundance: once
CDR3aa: CASRLTGNSNQPQHF
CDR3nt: TGTGCCAGCAGGCTGACAGGGAATAGCAATCAGCCCCAGCATTTT

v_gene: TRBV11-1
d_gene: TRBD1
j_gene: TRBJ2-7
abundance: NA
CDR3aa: CASSLGQVSYEQYF
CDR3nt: TGTGCCAGCAGCCTTGGACAGGTATCCTACGAGCAGTACTTC

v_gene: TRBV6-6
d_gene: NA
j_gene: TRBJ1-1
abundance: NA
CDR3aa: CASSYRQLNTEAFF
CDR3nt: TGTGCCAGCAGTTATAGACAGTTGAACACTGAAGCTTTCTTT

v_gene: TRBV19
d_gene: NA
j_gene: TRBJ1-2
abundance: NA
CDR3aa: CASTSGLGYTF
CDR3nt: TGTGCCAGTACATCGGGGTTGGGCTACACCTTC

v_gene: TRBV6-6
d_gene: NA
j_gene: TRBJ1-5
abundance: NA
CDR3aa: CASSPPGQTNQPQHF
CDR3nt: TGTGCCAGCAGCCCCCCCGGACAGACGAATCAGCCCCAGCATTTT

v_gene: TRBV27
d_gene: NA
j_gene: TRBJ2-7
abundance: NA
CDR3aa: CASSRTPDYEQYF
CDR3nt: TGTGCCAGCAGTCGGACTCCGGACTACGAGCAGTACTTC

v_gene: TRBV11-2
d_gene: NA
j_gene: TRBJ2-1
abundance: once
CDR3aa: CASSLAGGSYNEQFF
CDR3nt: TGTGCCAGCAGCCTCGCTGGAGGCTCCTACAATGAGCAGTTCTTC

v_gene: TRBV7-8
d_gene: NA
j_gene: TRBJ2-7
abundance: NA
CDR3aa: CASSLLVGEQYF
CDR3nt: TGTGCCAGCAGCTTATTAGTGGGGGAGCAGTACTTC

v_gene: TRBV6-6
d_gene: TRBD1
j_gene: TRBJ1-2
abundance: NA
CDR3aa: CASTQGAYGYTF
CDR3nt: TGTGCCAGCACTCAGGGGGCCTATGGCTACACCTTC

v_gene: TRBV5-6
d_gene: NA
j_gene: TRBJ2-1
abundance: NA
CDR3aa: CASSFGTLNEQFF
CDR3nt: TGTGCCAGCAGCTTTGGGACACTCAATGAGCAGTTCTTC

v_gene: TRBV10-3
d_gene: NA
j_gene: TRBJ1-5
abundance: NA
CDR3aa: CAISESAVGGSNQPQHF
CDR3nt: TGTGCCATCAGTGAGTCGGCAGTGGGTGGAAGCAATCAGCCCCAGCATTTT

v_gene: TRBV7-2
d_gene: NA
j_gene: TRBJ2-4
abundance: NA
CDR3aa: CASSLAGGGDIQYF
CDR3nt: TGTGCCAGCAGCTTAGCGGGGGGCGGGGACATTCAGTACTTC

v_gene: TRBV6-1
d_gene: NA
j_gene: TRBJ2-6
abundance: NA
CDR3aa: CASSSQVTGANVLTF
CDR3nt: TGTGCCAGCAGCTCCCAGGTAACTGGGGCCAACGTCCTGACTTTC

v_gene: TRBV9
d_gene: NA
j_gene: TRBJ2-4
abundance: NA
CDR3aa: CASGNRLAKNIQYF
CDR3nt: TGTGCCAGCGGGAATCGACTAGCCAAAAACATTCAGTACTTC

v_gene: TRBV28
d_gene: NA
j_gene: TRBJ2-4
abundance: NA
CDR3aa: CAIGPLRNIQYF
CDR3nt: TGTGCCATAGGGCCATTAAGGAACATTCAGTACTTC

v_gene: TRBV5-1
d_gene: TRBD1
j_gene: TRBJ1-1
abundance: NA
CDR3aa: CASSLGAGAGGVRNTEAFF
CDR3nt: TGCGCCAGCAGCCTGGGTGCCGGGGCAGGGGGCGTTCGTAACACTGAAGCTTTCTTT